This T cell receptor beta chain appears in the sequencing data of a study of T cells in Graves' hyperthyroidism and ophthalmopathy. Ten or more counts support this clonotype. The antigen remains unidentified. The study, taken as a whole, reports: The authors' 13 V-J model separated ophthalmopathy from stable hyperthyroidism. Ophthalmopathy, as predicted by the model, came a median about six months after the prediction.

The CDR3 extends over 16 amino acids. Per germline, CDR1 LNHDA and CDR2 SQIVND (reference sequence). Trimming removed 3 bases from V and 0 bases from J, with 9 bases in between. Regions amplified from RNA transcripts were the TCR beta CDR3 regions. First-round RT-PCR targeting the TCR CDR3 was performed with the HTBI primer set. From the multiplex PCR reads, TCRdb called clonotypes with MiXCR, one entry per CDR3 protein. The sample contains 660,000 or so distinct CDR3 sequences, about 45% of which appear only once. The specimen sequenced was peripheral blood or thyroid tissue (not recorded which). The clonotype comes from an adult man with Graves' disease, either hyperthyroidism or ophthalmopathy (not recorded which). The V and J genes are TRBV19 and TRBJ2-6; weak D call: TRBD1 (5 bases). The CDR3 is CASSIRAVSGANVLTF. Here the CDR3 DNA reads TGTGCCAGTAGTATCAGGGCAGTCTCTGGGGCCAACGTCCTGACTTTC.